Here is one T cell receptor (beta chain) with its context. Its antigen is not known. The germline V gene encodes CDR1 DFQATT and CDR2 SNEGSKA (reference sequence). The CDR3 spans 14 residues. Trimming removed 2 bases from V and 3 bases from J; junction bases left unmatched: 5. This sample was included in a study of identical twins. Notes on the study in general: Cord blood beta clonotypes that were abundant carried fewer insertions, and memory repertoires showed no such trend. Invariant populations such as MAIT and iNKT cells could partly muddle zero-insertion analyses. Out-of-frame alpha sequences common to twins exhibited an excess of low generation probability.

One entry per CDR3 protein results from TCRdb running MiXCR on the 5' RACE reads. This table has nearly 900,000 distinct CDR3 sequences, approximately 13% appearing once. The same data also contributed to another study, on yellow fever vaccine responses in identical twins.

The sequence was obtained from a woman aged 18-29 years in good health. Material for sequencing was PBMCs. The V and J genes are TRBV20-1 and TRBJ2-7; TRBD1 agrees at 9 bases. CDR3 sequence (DNA): TGCAGTGCTAGACAGGACAGGGGCCTCTACGAGCAGTACTTC. This encodes CSARQDRGLYEQYF.